A selection of T cell receptor beta chains follows, all from one sample in a study of T cells in Graves' hyperthyroidism and ophthalmopathy. Each CDR3 protein is one row after TCRdb ran MiXCR on the multiplex PCR reads. The table lists approximately 640,000 distinct CDR3 sequences, about 17% of them singletons, with 3.5% to 4% in the top ten. Sequenced sample: blood. The origin of the receptors is a woman aged 30 to 39 with Graves' hyperthyroidism. Each CDR3 is given with its conserved first and last residue. The order of the fields is J gene, D gene, V gene, clone size, CDR3 protein, CDR3 DNA. D genes are given only for firm matches. Size is omitted from some rows. Given values are once, few, many or a class for expanded clones.

TRBJ2-3 | NA | TRBV27 | many | CASSLGYSPDTQYF | TGTGCCAGCAGTTTAGGTTACAGTCCAGATACGCAGTATTTT
TRBJ2-1 | NA | TRBV6-2/TRBV6-3 | NA | CASSSRMGYNEQFF | TGTGCCAGCAGTTCCCGGATGGGGTACAATGAGCAGTTCTTC
TRBJ2-3 | NA | TRBV6-2/TRBV6-3 | many | CATQSRDTQYF | TGTGCCACCCAATCGAGAGATACGCAGTATTTT
TRBJ2-5 | NA | TRBV28 | NA | CASSPSGRLLGGQYF | TGTGCCAGCAGTCCTAGCGGCCGACTTCTAGGGGGTCAGTACTTC
TRBJ2-7 | NA | TRBV6-5 | many | CASSYSQGSPAHYEQYF | TGTGCCAGCAGTTACTCTCAGGGTTCCCCAGCCCACTACGAGCAGTACTTC
TRBJ2-7 | TRBD2 | TRBV7-2 | many | CASSLGTGGRYEQYF | TGTGCCAGCAGCTTAGGGACGGGAGGAAGGTACGAGCAGTACTTC
TRBJ2-7 | NA | TRBV12-3/TRBV12-4 | many | CASSSVPWEQYF | TGTGCCAGCAGTTCGGTACCGTGGGAGCAGTACTTC
TRBJ2-1 | NA | TRBV24-1 | NA | CATSDRPGRSYNEQFF | TGTGCCACCAGTGATCGACCGGGACGGTCCTACAATGAGCAGTTCTTC
TRBJ2-7 | TRBD1 | TRBV7-2 | many | CASSGWTGTYEQYF | TGTGCCAGCAGCGGATGGACAGGAACCTACGAGCAGTACTTC
TRBJ2-1 | NA | TRBV7-9 | NA | CASSFGTTLSYNEQFF | TGTGCCAGCAGCTTCGGGACAACGCTCTCCTACAATGAGCAGTTCTTC
TRBJ2-1 | TRBD2 | TRBV18 | many | CASSPLGGPGGEQFF | TGTGCCAGCTCACCATTGGGAGGGCCCGGCGGTGAGCAGTTCTTC
TRBJ2-1 | TRBD2 | TRBV9 | few | CASSPSGRSLDEQFF | TGTGCCAGCAGCCCTAGCGGGAGGTCCCTCGATGAGCAGTTCTTC
TRBJ1-4 | NA | TRBV28 | many | CASSSQAEGVREKLFF | TGTGCCAGCAGCTCCCAAGCGGAGGGCGTGCGTGAAAAACTGTTTTTT
TRBJ2-7 | TRBD2 | TRBV7-9 | NA | CASSLPSSGTSLQSEQYF | TGTGCCAGCAGCTTACCATCGTCCGGGACTAGTTTACAATCCGAGCAGTACTTC
TRBJ1-1 | NA | TRBV7-9 | NA | CASSSSLGNTEAFF | TGTGCCAGCAGCAGTAGCTTGGGGAACACTGAAGCTTTCTTT
TRBJ2-1 | NA | TRBV28 | many | CASSLPIWAGQRGEQFF | TGTGCCAGCAGTTTGCCCATCTGGGCGGGACAACGGGGTGAGCAGTTCTTC
TRBJ1-4 | TRBD1 | TRBV7-9 | once | CASSRADRGLANEKLFF | TGTGCCAGCAGCCGAGCGGACAGGGGGCTCGCTAATGAAAAACTGTTTTTT
TRBJ1-2 | NA | TRBV3-1 | NA | CASSQDDTTYGYTF | TGTGCCAGCAGCCAAGATGACACCACCTATGGCTACACCTTC
TRBJ2-5 | TRBD1 | TRBV10-2 | NA | CASMGQGLSQYF | TGCGCCAGCATGGGACAGGGTCTGTCCCAGTACTTC
TRBJ2-1 | TRBD1 | TRBV10-1 | many | CASRGVGQGWGEPYNEQFF | TGCGCCAGCAGGGGTGTTGGACAGGGTTGGGGGGAGCCCTACAATGAGCAGTTCTTC
TRBJ2-7 | NA | TRBV30 | many | CAWIQQGGQYF | TGTGCCTGGATACAGCAAGGAGGGCAGTACTTC
TRBJ2-2 | TRBD1 | TRBV20-1 | many | CSASPGTVFGGELFF | TGCAGTGCTTCCCCCGGGACAGTGTTCGGCGGGGAGCTGTTTTTT
TRBJ2-7 | TRBD1 | TRBV7-2 | few | CASSLDGQGWFEQYF | TGTGCCAGCAGCTTAGACGGACAGGGGTGGTTTGAGCAGTACTTC
TRBJ2-1 | TRBD2 | TRBV3-1 | many | CASSLRLAIYNEQFF | TGTGCCAGCAGCCTTCGACTAGCGATATACAATGAGCAGTTCTTC
TRBJ2-7 | NA | TRBV6-5 | few | CASSYRTPGDEQYF | TGTGCCAGCAGTTACCGAACTCCTGGCGACGAGCAGTACTTC
TRBJ2-2 | NA | TRBV29-1 | few | CSVERRGRRAGELFF | TGCAGCGTTGAAAGGCGGGGCCGGAGAGCCGGGGAGCTGTTTTTT
TRBJ2-5 | TRBD2 | TRBV3-1 | NA | CASSHFPGLAGVEETQYF | TGTGCCAGCAGCCATTTTCCGGGACTAGCGGGAGTCGAAGAGACCCAGTACTTC
TRBJ2-1 | TRBD2 | TRBV30 | many | CAWNSGGDEQFF | TGTGCCTGGAATTCGGGAGGGGATGAGCAGTTCTTC
TRBJ2-7 | NA | TRBV2 | many | CASIGTPAYEQYF | TGTGCCAGCATCGGGACACCCGCCTACGAGCAGTACTTC
TRBJ1-4 | TRBD1 | TRBV7-2 | NA | CASSLTGVSEKLFF | TGTGCCAGCAGCTTAACAGGGGTTAGTGAAAAACTGTTTTTT
TRBJ2-2 | TRBD2 | TRBV5-1 | few | CASSETSGMAGELFF | TGCGCCAGCAGCGAAACTAGCGGGATGGCCGGGGAGCTGTTTTTT
TRBJ2-7 | TRBD1 | TRBV6-1 | many | CASSPGQGLYEQYF | TGTGCCAGCAGCCCGGGACAGGGGCTCTACGAGCAGTACTTC
TRBJ2-7 | TRBD1 | TRBV28 | few | CASSLDRGVGYEQYF | TGTGCCAGCAGTTTAGACAGGGGAGTGGGCTACGAGCAGTACTTC
TRBJ2-7 | TRBD2 | TRBV19 | many | CASSISGKAEQYF | TGTGCCAGTAGTATAAGCGGGAAAGCCGAGCAGTACTTC
TRBJ2-7 | NA | TRBV20-1 | few | CSARARAISYEQYF | TGCAGTGCTAGGGCTCGCGCGATCTCCTACGAGCAGTACTTC
TRBJ1-4 | NA | TRBV18 | many | CASSPSARSNEKLFF | TGTGCCAGCTCACCAAGTGCCCGCTCTAATGAAAAACTGTTTTTT
TRBJ2-1 | TRBD2 | TRBV7-9 | many | CASSRGGTSHYNEQFF | TGTGCCAGCAGCCGTGGGGGGACTAGTCACTACAATGAGCAGTTCTTC
TRBJ1-3 | NA | TRBV12-5 | NA | CASAKGYSGNTIYF | TGTGCTAGTGCTAAGGGGTACTCTGGAAACACCATATATTTT
TRBJ2-7 | TRBD2 | TRBV6-6 | many | CASSYSPSGSDEQYF | TGTGCCAGCAGTTACTCGCCTAGCGGGAGCGACGAGCAGTACTTC
TRBJ2-7 | NA | TRBV5-1 | few | CASSLMSRSSYEQYF | TGCGCCAGCAGCTTGATGTCGAGAAGCTCCTACGAGCAGTACTTC
TRBJ1-5 | NA | TRBV6-1 | many | CASSEAGWVANQPQHF | TGTGCCAGCAGTGAAGCCGGGTGGGTGGCCAATCAGCCCCAGCATTTT
TRBJ2-3 | NA | TRBV11-2 | many | CASSLRVSTDTQYF | TGTGCCAGCAGCTTACGAGTGAGCACAGATACGCAGTATTTT
TRBJ2-5 | TRBD2 | TRBV12-3/TRBV12-4 | many | CASSLRLAGGETQYF | TGTGCCAGCAGTTTAAGACTAGCGGGAGGAGAGACCCAGTACTTC
TRBJ2-7 | TRBD2 | TRBV20-1 | few | CSAPLTSGMKPYEQYF | TGCAGTGCCCCATTAACTAGCGGGATGAAACCCTACGAGCAGTACTTC
TRBJ1-1 | NA | TRBV7-3 | few | CASSQRGGGGTEAFF | TGTGCCAGCAGCCAACGGGGGGGCGGTGGCACTGAAGCTTTCTTT
TRBJ1-2 | NA | TRBV9 | NA | CASSVGAGVYGYTF | TGTGCCAGCAGCGTAGGGGCAGGGGTCTATGGCTACACCTTC
TRBJ2-1 | TRBD2 | TRBV6-1 | many | CASSSLAGVGNEQFF | TGTGCCAGCAGTTCACTAGCGGGAGTAGGGAATGAGCAGTTCTTC
TRBJ2-6 | NA | TRBV11-2 | many | CASSLVAGANVLTF | TGTGCCAGCAGCTTAGTAGCTGGGGCCAACGTCCTGACTTTC
TRBJ2-2 | TRBD1 | TRBV12-5 | NA | CASGLVVTGQTGELFF | TGTGCTAGTGGTTTGGTAGTGACAGGGCAGACCGGGGAGCTGTTTTTT
TRBJ2-1 | NA | TRBV4-3 | few | CASSYRANEQFF | TGCGCCAGCAGCTACAGGGCCAATGAGCAGTTCTTC
TRBJ1-5 | NA | TRBV19 | many | CASTKRTENQPQHF | TGTGCCAGTACCAAGAGGACTGAAAATCAGCCCCAGCATTTT
TRBJ2-7 | TRBD2 | TRBV20-1 | few | CSAISGLAPSYEQYF | TGCAGTGCTATTTCCGGACTAGCGCCCTCCTACGAGCAGTACTTC
TRBJ2-1 | NA | TRBV6-5 | NA | CASSYEGDNFDEQFF | TGTGCCAGCAGTTACGAGGGGGACAACTTCGATGAGCAGTTCTTC
TRBJ2-1 | NA | TRBV24-1 | NA | CATSESAGPTYEQFF | TGTGCCACCAGTGAATCTGCGGGGCCTACCTATGAGCAGTTCTTC